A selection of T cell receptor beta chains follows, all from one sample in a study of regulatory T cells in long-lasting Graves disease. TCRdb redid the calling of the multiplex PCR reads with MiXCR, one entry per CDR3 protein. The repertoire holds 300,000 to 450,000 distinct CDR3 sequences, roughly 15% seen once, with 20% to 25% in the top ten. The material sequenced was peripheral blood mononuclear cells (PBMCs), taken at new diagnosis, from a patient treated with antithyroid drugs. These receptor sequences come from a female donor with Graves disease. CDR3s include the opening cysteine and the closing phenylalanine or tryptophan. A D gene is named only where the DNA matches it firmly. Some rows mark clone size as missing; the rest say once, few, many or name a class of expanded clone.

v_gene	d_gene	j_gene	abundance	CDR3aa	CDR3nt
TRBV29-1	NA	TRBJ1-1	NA	CSVDVSNTEAFF	TGCAGCGTTGATGTCTCAAACACTGAAGCTTTCTTT
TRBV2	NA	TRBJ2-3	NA	CASRAGHSTDTQYF	TGTGCCAGCAGGGCGGGACACAGCACAGATACGCAGTATTTT
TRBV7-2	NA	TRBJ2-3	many	CASSLAGPSTDTQYF	TGTGCCAGCAGCTTGGCGGGACCGAGCACAGATACGCAGTATTTT
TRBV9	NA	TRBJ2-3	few	CASSVASSTDRQYF	TGTGCCAGCAGCGTAGCCAGCTCGACAGATAGGCAGTATTTT
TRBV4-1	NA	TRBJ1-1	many	CASSQDGGNTEAFF	TGTGCCAGCAGCCAAGATGGCGGGAACACTGAAGCTTTCTTT
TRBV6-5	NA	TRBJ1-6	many	CASSYSRDAYNSPLHF	TGTGCCAGCAGTTACTCGAGGGACGCCTATAATTCACCCCTCCACTTT
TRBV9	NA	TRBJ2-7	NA	CASSPMRGSREQYF	TGTGCCAGCAGCCCCATGAGGGGGTCGAGGGAGCAGTACTTC
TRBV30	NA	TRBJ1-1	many	CAWGPEPGKGSEAFF	TGTGCCTGGGGCCCCGAACCGGGGAAGGGCAGTGAAGCTTTCTTT
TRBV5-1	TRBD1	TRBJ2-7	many	CASSFPGQGVYEQYF	TGCGCCAGCAGCTTCCCGGGACAGGGGGTGTACGAGCAGTACTTC
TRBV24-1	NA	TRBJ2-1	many	CADLRGNRGNEQFF	TGTGCGGACCTCCGGGGAAACCGGGGCAATGAGCAGTTCTTC
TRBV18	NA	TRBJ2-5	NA	CASSPRTGPRETQYF	TGTGCCAGCTCACCCAGAACGGGACCCAGGGAGACCCAGTACTTC
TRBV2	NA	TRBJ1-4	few	CASSERGSEKLFF	TGTGCCAGCAGTGAGAGGGGTAGTGAAAAACTGTTTTTT
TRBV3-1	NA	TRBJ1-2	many	CASSQDSGGYTF	TGTGCCAGCAGCCAAGATTCAGGGGGCTACACCTTC
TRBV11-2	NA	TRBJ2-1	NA	CASRTYTGNEQFF	TGTGCCAGCAGGACCTATACAGGCAATGAGCAGTTCTTC
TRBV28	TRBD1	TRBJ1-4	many	CASRPTDRGPNEKLFF	TGTGCCAGCAGACCAACCGACAGGGGACCTAATGAAAAACTGTTTTTT
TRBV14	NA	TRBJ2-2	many	CASSRHTGFSGELFF	TGTGCCAGCAGCCGACATACAGGGTTCTCCGGGGAGCTGTTTTTT
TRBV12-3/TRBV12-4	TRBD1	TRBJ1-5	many	CASSLIAGGQPQHF	TGTGCCAGCAGTTTAATCGCAGGGGGTCAGCCCCAGCATTTT
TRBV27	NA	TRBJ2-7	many	CASSSPPYEQYF	TGTGCCAGCAGTTCTCCACCCTACGAGCAGTACTTC
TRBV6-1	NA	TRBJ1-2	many	CASSESVGGFYGYTF	TGTGCCAGCAGTGAAAGCGTGGGCGGATTCTATGGCTACACCTTC
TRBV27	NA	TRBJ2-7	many	CASSLKGESYEQYF	TGTGCCAGCAGTTTGAAGGGGGAGAGCTACGAGCAGTACTTC
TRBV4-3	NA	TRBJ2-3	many	CASSRVLRGSTDTQYF	TGCGCCAGCAGCCGCGTCCTTCGGGGGAGCACAGATACGCAGTATTTT
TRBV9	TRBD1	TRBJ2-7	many	CASSPRDRASYEQYF	TGTGCCAGCTCACCCCGGGACAGGGCTTCCTACGAGCAGTACTTC
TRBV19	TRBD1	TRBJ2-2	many	CASSLWSSMGTGDVGELFF	TGTGCCAGTAGTCTCTGGTCCAGCATGGGGACAGGAGATGTCGGGGAGCTGTTTTTT
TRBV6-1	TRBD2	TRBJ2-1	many	CASRPSGGRDEQFF	TGTGCCAGCAGACCCTCGGGAGGGAGGGATGAGCAGTTCTTC
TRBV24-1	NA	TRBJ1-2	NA	CATSTGNYGYTF	TGTGCCACCAGTACAGGGAACTATGGCTACACCTTC
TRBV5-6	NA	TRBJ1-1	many	CASSTPWGAGTEAFF	TGTGCCAGCAGTACACCTTGGGGCGCGGGGACTGAAGCTTTCTTT
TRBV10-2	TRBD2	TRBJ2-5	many	CASSESIGGAFRETQYF	TGCGCCAGCAGTGAGTCGATCGGGGGGGCCTTCCGGGAGACCCAGTACTTC
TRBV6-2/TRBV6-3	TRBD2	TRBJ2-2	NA	CASSLTGGGSGELFF	TGTGCCAGCAGCCTGACGGGAGGGGGGTCCGGGGAGCTGTTTTTT
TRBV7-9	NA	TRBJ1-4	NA	CASSLVDTSNEKLFF	TGTGCCAGCAGCTTAGTTGACACTTCTAATGAAAAACTGTTTTTT
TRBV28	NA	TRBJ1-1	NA	CASSRFRTGQNTEAFF	TGTGCCAGCAGCCGCTTCCGAACAGGCCAGAACACTGAAGCTTTCTTT
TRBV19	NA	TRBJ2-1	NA	CASSIGSILYNEQFF	TGTGCCAGTAGTATTGGTTCCATCCTCTACAATGAGCAGTTCTTC
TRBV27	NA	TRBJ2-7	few	CASREPLSSYEQYF	TGTGCCAGCAGGGAACCTCTCAGCTCCTACGAGCAGTACTTC
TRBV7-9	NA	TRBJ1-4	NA	CASHTATNEKLFF	TGTGCCTCTCATACTGCAACTAATGAAAAACTGTTTTTT
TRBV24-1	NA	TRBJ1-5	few	CATSDWTVGPQHF	TGTGCCACCAGTGATTGGACGGTGGGGCCCCAGCATTTT
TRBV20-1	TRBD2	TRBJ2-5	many	CSAGSYGRDSSETQYF	TGCAGTGCCGGATCGTACGGGAGGGATTCTTCAGAGACCCAGTACTTC
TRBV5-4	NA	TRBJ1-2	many	CACSPGKRDYGYTF	TGTGCCTGCAGCCCGGGCAAACGAGACTATGGCTACACCTTC
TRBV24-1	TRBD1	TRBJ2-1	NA	CATSEGRDRVRSSYNEQFF	TGTGCCACCAGTGAGGGGCGGGACAGGGTACGGAGCTCCTACAATGAGCAGTTCTTC
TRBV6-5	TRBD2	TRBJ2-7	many	CASSYSGGFEQYF	TGTGCCAGCAGTTACTCGGGAGGGTTCGAGCAGTACTTC
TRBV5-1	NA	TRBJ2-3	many	CASSLDERTSTDTQYF	TGCGCCAGCAGCTTGGACGAAAGAACTAGCACAGATACGCAGTATTTT
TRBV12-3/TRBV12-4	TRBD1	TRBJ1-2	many	CASTHRGLGYGYTF	TGTGCCAGCACTCACAGGGGGCTTGGCTATGGCTACACCTTC
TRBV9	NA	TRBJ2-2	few	CASSVVTGELFF	TGTGCCAGCAGCGTAGTAACCGGGGAGCTGTTTTTT
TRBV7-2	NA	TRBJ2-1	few	CASSSRTSGVLNEQFF	TGTGCCAGCAGCTCTCGCACCTCGGGAGTTTTGAATGAGCAGTTCTTC
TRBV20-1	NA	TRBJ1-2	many	CSARVPRSMRQQDGYTF	TGCAGTGCTAGGGTTCCGCGGTCAATGCGGCAACAGGATGGCTACACCTTC
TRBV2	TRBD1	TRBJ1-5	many	CASTQGQSFRYQPQHF	TGTGCCAGTACCCAGGGACAGTCCTTCCGCTATCAGCCCCAGCATTTT
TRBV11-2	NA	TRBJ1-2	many	CASSKGVPGSGYGYTF	TGTGCCAGCTCAAAGGGCGTACCCGGGTCGGGGTATGGCTACACCTTC
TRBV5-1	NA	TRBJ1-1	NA	CASSFLGVGTEAFF	TGCGCCAGCAGCTTTTTGGGGGTGGGCACTGAAGCTTTCTTT
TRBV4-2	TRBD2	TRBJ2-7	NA	CASSPGGAGYYEQYF	TGTGCCAGCAGCCCCGGGGGGGCGGGGTATTACGAGCAGTACTTC
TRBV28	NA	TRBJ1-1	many	CASMRGAEAFF	TGTGCCAGCATGAGGGGAGCTGAAGCTTTCTTT
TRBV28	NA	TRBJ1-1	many	CASSFRPDTEAFF	TGTGCCAGCAGTTTTAGACCGGACACTGAAGCTTTCTTT
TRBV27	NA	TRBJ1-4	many	CASTSRVATNEKLFF	TGTGCCAGCACCTCCAGGGTTGCAACTAATGAAAAACTGTTTTTT
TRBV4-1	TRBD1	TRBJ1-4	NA	CASSPGTGALTGEKLFF	TGCGCCAGCAGCCCCGGGACAGGGGCCTTGACGGGGGAAAAACTGTTTTTT
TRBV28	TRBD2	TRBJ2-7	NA	CASIRSAGDYEQYF	TGTGCCAGTATAAGATCGGCGGGAGATTACGAGCAGTACTTC
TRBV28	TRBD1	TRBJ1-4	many	CASSQPRDRGYEKLFF	TGTGCCAGCAGTCAACCTCGGGACAGGGGGTATGAAAAACTGTTTTTT
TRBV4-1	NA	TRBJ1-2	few	CASSKTDSNYGYTF	TGCGCCAGCTCGAAGACAGATTCTAACTATGGCTACACCTTC
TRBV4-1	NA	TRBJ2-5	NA	CASSQVIAPRYKETQYF	TGCGCCAGCAGCCAAGTAATAGCGCCACGTTATAAAGAGACCCAGTACTTC
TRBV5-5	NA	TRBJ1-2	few	CASSPLGKGCYGYTF	TGTGCCAGCAGCCCTCTAGGGAAAGGGTGCTATGGCTACACCTTC
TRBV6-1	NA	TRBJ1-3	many	CASIGGLGSGNTIYF	TGTGCCAGCATCGGGGGGCTCGGCTCTGGAAACACCATATATTTT
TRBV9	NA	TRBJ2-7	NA	CASSVGSDSYEQYF	TGTGCCAGCAGCGTAGGTTCCGACTCCTACGAGCAGTACTTC
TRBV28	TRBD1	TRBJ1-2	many	CASSNRGRDGYTF	TGTGCCAGCAGTAACAGGGGGCGGGATGGCTACACCTTC